This entry lists 5 T cell receptor beta chains sequenced from one sample in a study of T cells expressing NK-cell markers. Following a re-call of the 5' RACE reads, TCRdb has one entry per CDR3 protein and lacks DNA. Here the sample table reports 300,000 to 450,000 distinct CDR3 sequences. The specimen was blood T cells: a sorted CD56 or NKG2C T cell subset, CD4+ or CD8+ T cells, or bulk PBMC T cells (not recorded which). The receptors were gathered from a man aged 18-70 years in good health.

The chain recombines TRBV18 with TRBJ1-6. Germline V CDR1 and CDR2: KGHSH, LQKENI. The CDR3 consists of 14 residues. The CDR3: CASSPKGYNSPLHF.

V gene TRBV20-1 combines with J gene TRBJ1-2. The CDR3 runs to 16 residues. The germline CDR1 and CDR2 sequences are DFQATT and SNEGSKA (reference sequence). The CDR3 is CSAPHHYSTTNYGYTF.

The chain uses TRBV30 and TRBJ1-4; the TCRdb D gene call, TRBD1, has no DNA to confirm it. Looked up from germline, CDR1 is GTSNPN and CDR2 is SVGIG (reference sequence). The CDR3 consists of 15 residues. CDR3 region: CATRWGFNGPEKLFF. Together with reference TRBV30 and TRBJ1-4, the CDR3 gives the full variable domain: SQTIHQWPATLVQPVGSPLSLECTVEGTSNPNLYWYRQAAGRGLQLLFYSVGIGQISSEVPQNLSASRPQDRQFILSSKKLLLSDSGFYLCATRWGFNGPEKLFFGSGTQLSVL.

The V gene is TRBV15, the J gene TRBJ1-4; as DNA is missing, the TRBD1 call by TCRdb cannot be tested. In germline, CDR1 is LNHNV, CDR2 YYDKDF (reference sequence). The CDR3 extends over 14 amino acids. The CDR3 region is CATQHREFNEKLFF.

J is TRBJ1-4 and V is TRBV19; TCRdb reports TRBD1, a call that lacks DNA to check it against. The germline CDR1 and CDR2 sequences are LNHDA and SQIVND (reference sequence). The CDR3 runs 14 residues. Here the CDR3 reads CASKDSFDNEKLFF.